The rows below give T cell receptor beta chains drawn from one sample of a study of blood T cells in healthy people across ages. Each CDR3 protein gets one entry after TCRdb re-called the 5' RACE reads with MiXCR. Of about 810,000 distinct CDR3 sequences in the sample, 35% to 40% were seen once. The source material was blood. The receptors were gathered from a man aged 18 to 35 in good health. The CDR3 runs from the conserved cysteine through the conserved F or W. D genes are given only for firm matches. For some rows the clone size is stated as once, few or many, or as a class when expanded; others skip it.

clone size,J gene,D gene,V gene,CDR3 protein,CDR3 DNA
.,TRBJ2-6,.,TRBV7-2,CASSLAGDPSSVLTF,TGTGCCAGCAGCTTAGCCGGGGACCCCTCAAGCGTCCTGACTTTC
.,TRBJ1-1,.,TRBV3-1,CASSQHSVREGAFF,TGTGCCAGCAGCCAACATTCTGTCAGGGAGGGCGCTTTCTTT
few,TRBJ1-6,TRBD1,TRBV20-1,CSASRDRNYSPLHF,TGCAGTGCCAGTAGGGACAGGAATTATTCACCCCTCCACTTT
many,TRBJ2-3,.,TRBV20-1,CSARDFTGGAADTQYF,TGCAGTGCTAGAGATTTTACAGGGGGGGCGGCAGATACGCAGTATTTT
.,TRBJ2-7,.,TRBV29-1,CSAGRVINEQYF,TGCAGCGCAGGGCGGGTTATCAACGAGCAGTACTTC
many,TRBJ1-2,TRBD1,TRBV29-1,CSVDRTGNGYTF,TGCAGCGTTGACCGGACAGGGAATGGCTACACCTTC
few,TRBJ2-1,TRBD2,TRBV6-2/TRBV6-3,CASSYPSGGLIHEQFF,TGTGCCAGCAGTTACCCTAGCGGGGGGTTAATACATGAGCAGTTCTTC
few,TRBJ2-3,TRBD2,TRBV18,CASSRWLSGEHTDTQYF,TGTGCCAGCTCACGCTGGCTTAGCGGGGAGCACACAGATACGCAGTATTTT
.,TRBJ1-1,.,TRBV29-1,CSVGPGDTEAFF,TGCAGCGTTGGGCCAGGGGACACTGAAGCTTTCTTT
few,TRBJ2-7,.,TRBV2,CASSGDRTYEQYF,TGTGCCAGCAGTGGGGACCGTACCTACGAGCAGTACTTC
.,TRBJ1-1,TRBD1,TRBV6-2/TRBV6-3,CASSFDREGSAEAFF,TGTGCCAGCAGTTTTGACAGGGAGGGGTCGGCTGAAGCTTTCTTT
once,TRBJ1-1,.,TRBV5-6,CASSLRTVLNTEAFF,TGTGCCAGCAGCCTCCGGACAGTGTTGAACACTGAAGCTTTCTTT
few,TRBJ2-1,.,TRBV18,CASSPPGGQHNEQFF,TGTGCCAGCTCACCACCGGGCGGGCAGCACAATGAGCAGTTCTTC
.,TRBJ2-5,TRBD2,TRBV6-5,CASSYGGGIQETQYF,TGTGCCAGCAGTTACGGCGGGGGGATACAAGAGACCCAGTACTTC
.,TRBJ1-1,.,TRBV2,CASVDGVNTEAFF,TGTGCCAGCGTGGACGGAGTGAACACTGAAGCTTTCTTT
few,TRBJ2-7,.,TRBV5-6,CASSRRRQGEQYF,TGTGCCAGCAGCCGCCGACGCCAAGGAGAGCAGTACTTC
.,TRBJ2-7,.,TRBV7-9,CASSPNEDFYEQYF,TGTGCCAGCAGCCCTAACGAAGATTTCTACGAGCAGTACTTC
.,TRBJ2-3,TRBD1,TRBV29-1,CSVYTGQVAPSGPSTDTQYF,TGCAGCGTTTACACAGGACAGGTTGCCCCTTCGGGCCCCAGCACAGATACGCAGTATTTT
few,TRBJ1-2,.,TRBV7-9,CASSLAVPHGYTF,TGTGCCAGCAGCTTAGCAGTACCCCATGGCTACACCTTC
.,TRBJ2-1,TRBD2,TRBV24-1,CATSGRGIAGECNEQFF,TGTGCCACCAGCGGAAGGGGCATAGCGGGAGAATGCAATGAGCAGTTCTTC
few,TRBJ1-5,.,TRBV12-3/TRBV12-4,CASGRSGSPFRSNQPQHF,TGTGCCAGCGGAAGATCAGGGTCCCCTTTCAGAAGCAATCAGCCCCAGCATTTT
few,TRBJ1-2,.,TRBV12-3/TRBV12-4,CASRPTTGYGYTF,TGTGCCAGCCGCCCTACAACTGGTTATGGCTACACCTTC